This T cell receptor (beta chain) was profiled in a study of blood T cells in healthy people across ages. Study-level results: It was the long-lived donors that had more naive CD4+ cells and higher diversity than aged donors. Higher naive T cell percentage went strongly together with higher TCR beta diversity.

The CDR3 runs to 14 residues. Germline V gene lookup returns CDR1 DFQATT and CDR2 SNEGSKA (reference sequence). After removal of 7 bases from V and 3 bases from J, the junction contained 8 bases not matched to a gene. A note on this clonotype: Antigen unknown.

Combining a sample-barcoded 5' primer with a J-beta primer mix, a second PCR ran for about 7 to 11 cycles. Each CDR3 protein gets one entry after TCRdb re-called the 5' RACE reads with MiXCR. The sample comprises roughly 1,500,000 distinct CDR3 sequences, about 35% of which are singletons, and about 11% rests with the top ten. This clonotype originated in a young woman in good health. Sequenced input: blood. The rearrangement uses TRBV20-1 and TRBJ2-3; TRBD2 matches 9 bases. The CDR3 protein is CSETGTSLTDTQYF. DNA for the CDR3: TGCAGTGAAACGGGGACTAGCCTAACAGATACGCAGTATTTT.